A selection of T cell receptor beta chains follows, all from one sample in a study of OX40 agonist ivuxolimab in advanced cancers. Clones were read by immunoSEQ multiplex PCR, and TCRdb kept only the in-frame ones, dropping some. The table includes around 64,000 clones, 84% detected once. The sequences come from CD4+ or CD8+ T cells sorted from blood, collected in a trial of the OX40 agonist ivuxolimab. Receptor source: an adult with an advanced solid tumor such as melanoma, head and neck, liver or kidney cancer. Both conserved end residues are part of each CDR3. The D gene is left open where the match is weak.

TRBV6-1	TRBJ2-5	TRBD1	TGTGCCAGCAGCGCTCCCCGGGACAGCCAAGAGACCCAGTACTTC	CASSAPRDSQETQYF
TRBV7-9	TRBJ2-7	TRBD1	TGTGCCAGCAGCTTAGGGACAGGGCGGACCTACGAGCAGTACTTC	CASSLGTGRTYEQYF
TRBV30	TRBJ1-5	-	TGTGCCTGGAGTGAGGGGAATCAGCCCCAGCATTTT	CAWSEGNQPQHF
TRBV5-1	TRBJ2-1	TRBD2	TGCGCCAGCAGCTTGGGACTAGCGGTAGCCAATGAGCAGTTCTTC	CASSLGLAVANEQFF
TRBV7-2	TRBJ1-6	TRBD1	TGTGCCAGCAGATTGGACAGGGGCTATAATTCACCCCTCCACTTT	CASRLDRGYNSPLHF
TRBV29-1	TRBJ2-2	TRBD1	TGCAGCGTTGACAGGGGGAATACCGGGGAGCTGTTTTTT	CSVDRGNTGELFF
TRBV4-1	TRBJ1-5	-	TGCGCCAGCAGATCTTCGAGCGTCAGCAATCAGCCCCAGCATTTT	CASRSSSVSNQPQHF
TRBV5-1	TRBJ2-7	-	TGCGCCAGCAGCTTACAGGTGTCAGGCGGTCACGAGCAGTACTTC	CASSLQVSGGHEQYF
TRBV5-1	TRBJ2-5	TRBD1	TGCGCCAGCAGCATCGGACAGGGGGCCGGGGAGACCCAGTACTTC	CASSIGQGAGETQYF
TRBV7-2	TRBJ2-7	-	TGTGCCAGCACCAAAGACAGCCTTTACTCCTACGAGCAGTACTTC	CASTKDSLYSYEQYF